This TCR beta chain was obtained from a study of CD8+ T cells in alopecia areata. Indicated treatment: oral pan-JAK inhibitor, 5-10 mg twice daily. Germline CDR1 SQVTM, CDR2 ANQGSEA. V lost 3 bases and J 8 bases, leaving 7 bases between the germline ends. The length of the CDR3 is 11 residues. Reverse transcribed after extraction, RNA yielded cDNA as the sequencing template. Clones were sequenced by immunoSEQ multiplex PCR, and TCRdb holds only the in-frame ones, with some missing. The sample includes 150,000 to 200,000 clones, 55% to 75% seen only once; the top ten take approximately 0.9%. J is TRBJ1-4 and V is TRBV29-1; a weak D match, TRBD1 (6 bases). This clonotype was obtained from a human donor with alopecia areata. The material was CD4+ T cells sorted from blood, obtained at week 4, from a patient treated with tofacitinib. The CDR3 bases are TGCAGCGTTGAGGGGACAGAAAAACTGTTTTTT. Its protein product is CSVEGTEKLFF.